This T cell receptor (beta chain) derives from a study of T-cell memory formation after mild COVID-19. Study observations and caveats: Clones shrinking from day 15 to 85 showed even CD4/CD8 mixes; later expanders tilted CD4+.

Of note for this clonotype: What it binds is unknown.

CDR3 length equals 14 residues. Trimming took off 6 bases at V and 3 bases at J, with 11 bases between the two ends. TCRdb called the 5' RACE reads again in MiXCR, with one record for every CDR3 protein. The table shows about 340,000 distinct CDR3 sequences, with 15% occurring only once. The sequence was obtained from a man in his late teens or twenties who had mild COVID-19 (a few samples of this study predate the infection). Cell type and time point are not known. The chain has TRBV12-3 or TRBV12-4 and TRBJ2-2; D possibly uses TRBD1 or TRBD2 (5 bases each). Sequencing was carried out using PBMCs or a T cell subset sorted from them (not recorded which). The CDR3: CASRGRQHTGELFF. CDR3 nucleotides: TGTGCCAGCAGGGGACGGCAACACACCGGGGAGCTGTTTTTT.